This TCR beta chain was identified in a study of cytomegalovirus exposure and HLA in healthy donors. The ends lost 3 bases at V and 1 base at J; junction bases unmatched: 4. CDR1 MDHEN and CDR2 SYDVKM come from the germline V gene. CDR3 length: 16 amino acids. With 60 Vbeta and 13 Jbeta primers, the PCR was carried out. Repertoires were generated with immunoSEQ multiplex PCR, while TCRdb's copy carries only in-frame clones and drops some. The table shows some 100,000 clones, with more than 80% occurring only once. General study results and limits: A few CMV-associated chains were confirmed in vitro to be specific for CMV antigens. In a later analysis, a missense DCLRE1C variant was linked to TCR beta V- and J-gene trimming.

In regard to this clone: Its antigen is unknown.

Each of the donors was a healthy bone marrow donor. Sequencing was done on a sample of PBMCs. The V and J genes are TRBV28 and TRBJ2-3; TRBD2 matches 10 bases. The clonotype originates from a man aged 25 to 40 in good health and CMV-seronegative. CDR3 amino acids: CASSFRGLAGTDTQYF. The CDR3 DNA reads as TGTGCCAGCAGTTTCCGAGGACTAGCGGGCACAGATACGCAGTATTTT.